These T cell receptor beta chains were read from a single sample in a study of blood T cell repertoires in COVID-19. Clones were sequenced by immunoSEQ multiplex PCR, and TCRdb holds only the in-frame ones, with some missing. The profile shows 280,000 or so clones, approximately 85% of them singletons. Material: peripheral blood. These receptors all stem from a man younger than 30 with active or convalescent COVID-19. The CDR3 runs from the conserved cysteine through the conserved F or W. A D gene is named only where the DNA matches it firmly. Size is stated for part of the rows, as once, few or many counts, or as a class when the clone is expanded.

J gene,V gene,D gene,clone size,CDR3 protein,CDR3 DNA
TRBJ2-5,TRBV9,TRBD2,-,CASSVLGEGQETQYF,TGTGCCAGCAGCGTCCTAGGGGAGGGGCAAGAGACCCAGTACTTC
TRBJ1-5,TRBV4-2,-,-,CASSQDPMGGSDSNQPQHF,TGTGCCAGCAGCCAAGATCCAATGGGGGGGTCGGATAGCAATCAGCCCCAGCATTTT
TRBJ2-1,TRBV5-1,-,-,CASSLNWGPAYNEQFF,TGCGCCAGCAGCTTGAATTGGGGGCCGGCCTACAATGAGCAGTTCTTC
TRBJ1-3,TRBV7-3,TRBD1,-,CASSPQGYGNTIYF,TGTGCCAGCAGCCCACAGGGGTACGGAAACACCATATATTTT
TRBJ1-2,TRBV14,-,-,CASSQDKAARRGYTF,TGTGCCAGCAGCCAAGATAAGGCGGCGAGACGGGGCTACACCTTC
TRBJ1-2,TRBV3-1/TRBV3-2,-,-,CASSQGQGLKSNYGYTF,TGTGCCAGCAGCCAAGGTCAGGGCCTCAAGTCTAACTATGGCTACACCTTC
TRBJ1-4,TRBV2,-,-,CASSVGGFMVGEKLFF,TGTGCCAGCAGTGTTGGGGGCTTTATGGTTGGTGAAAAACTGTTTTTT
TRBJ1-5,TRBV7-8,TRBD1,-,CASSLVGGGGNQPQHF,TGTGCCAGCAGCTTAGTTGGAGGGGGCGGCAATCAGCCCCAGCATTTT
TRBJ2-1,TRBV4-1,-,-,CASSSPQVVDEQFF,TGCGCCAGCAGCTCCCCCCAGGTGGTTGATGAGCAGTTCTTC
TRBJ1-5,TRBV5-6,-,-,CASSGGINQPQHF,TGTGCCAGCAGCGGGGGGATCAATCAGCCCCAGCATTTT
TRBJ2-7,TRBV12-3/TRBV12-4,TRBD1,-,CASSSNRDREQYF,TGTGCCAGCAGTTCAAACCGGGACAGGGAGCAGTACTTC
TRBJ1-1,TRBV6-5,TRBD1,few,CASSTGGLAEAFF,TGTGCCAGCAGCACAGGGGGTCTGGCTGAAGCTTTCTTT
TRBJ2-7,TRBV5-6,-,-,CASSLTHGTYEQYF,TGTGCCAGCAGCTTGACACACGGGACCTACGAGCAGTACTTC
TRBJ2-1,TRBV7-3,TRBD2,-,CASSPFPPSGGAYEQFF,TGTGCCAGCAGCCCTTTCCCCCCTAGCGGGGGGGCCTATGAGCAGTTCTTC
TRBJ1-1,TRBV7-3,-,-,CASRETGDTEAFF,TGTGCCAGCAGGGAGACAGGAGACACTGAAGCTTTCTTT
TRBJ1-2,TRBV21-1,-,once,CASSKAQVGEHYGYTF,TGTGCCAGCAGCAAAGCCCAAGTCGGGGAGCACTATGGCTACACCTTC
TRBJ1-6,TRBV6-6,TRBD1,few,CASSFPGQPLHSPLHF,TGTGCCAGCAGTTTCCCGGGACAGCCTCTTCATTCACCCCTCCACTTT
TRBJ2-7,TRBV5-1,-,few,CASSLAGNSYEQYF,TGCGCCAGCAGCTTGGCTGGCAACTCCTACGAGCAGTACTTC
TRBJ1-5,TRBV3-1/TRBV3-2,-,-,CASSQAGHGNNQPQHF,TGTGCCAGCAGCCAAGCAGGCCACGGGAACAATCAGCCCCAGCATTTT
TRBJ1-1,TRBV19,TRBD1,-,CASRPDRGPIRAFF,TGTGCCAGTAGACCGGACAGGGGGCCCATCCGAGCTTTCTTT
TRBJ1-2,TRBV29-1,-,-,CSVEGAGVYTF,TGCAGCGTTGAAGGGGCGGGGGTCTACACCTTC
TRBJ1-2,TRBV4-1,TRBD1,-,CASSQGQQLYGYTF,TGCGCCAGCAGCCAGGGACAGCAACTCTATGGCTACACCTTC